A single T cell receptor (beta chain) is shown here with its context. Its matching antigen is unknown. The sample belongs to a study of OX40 agonist ivuxolimab in advanced cancers. Patients who had autoimmune disease history or got systemic immunosuppression were left out. Study-wide results and limits: Among some nonresponders, normalized T-cell clonal expansion was also low.

CDR3 length: 13 residues. Deletions cut 3 bases from V and 1 base from J, with 6 bases between. The germline V gene encodes CDR1 SGHNT and CDR2 YENEEA. TCRdb's copy holds only in-frame clones and misses some; the assay was immunoSEQ multiplex PCR. The sample consists of roughly 60,000 clones, roughly 86% of them appearing once. This clonotype was sampled from an adult with an advanced solid tumor such as melanoma, head and neck, liver or kidney cancer. The chain couples TRBV11-3 to TRBJ2-5; a weak D match, TRBD1 (6 bases). The source material was CD4+ or CD8+ T cells sorted from blood, sampled in a trial of the OX40 agonist ivuxolimab. CDR3 sequence: CASSLGAQETQYF. The CDR3 DNA reads TGTGCCAGCAGCTTGGGGGCCCAAGAGACCCAGTACTTC. Full variable domain (missing parts from reference TRBV11-3 and TRBJ2-5): EAGVVQSPRYKIIEKKQPVAFWCNPISGHNTLYWYLQNLGQGPELLIRYENEEAVDDSQLPKDRFSAERLKGVDSTLKIQPAELGDSAVYLCASSLGAQETQYFGPGTRLLVL.